The 4 T cell receptor beta chains reported below all come from one sample, sequenced in a study of cytomegalovirus exposure and HLA in healthy donors (dated by TCRdb to the late 2010s). The method was the immunoSEQ multiplex PCR assay. For the multiplex PCR, a mixture combining 60 forward primers for TCR Vbeta segments and 13 reverse primers for TCR Jbeta segments was used. TCRdb obtained this table from immuneACCESS and retained in-frame rearrangements with V and J assigned. These tables miss some clones; where compared with another copy, unresolved V genes account for less than half of the shortfall, and the remainder is unexplained. The sample records some 160,000 clones, around 80% of which are singletons. Of the sample, more than 1.5% is held by the ten largest clones. Sequencing used PBMCs. These receptors were taken from a woman in her late teens or twenties in good health and CMV-seronegative.

The chain recombines TRBV19 with TRBJ2-5; D not certain. V gave up 4 bases and J gave up 2 bases, with 11 bases separating them. The V gene's germline CDR1 is LNHDA and CDR2 SQIVND (reference sequence). The CDR3 covers 14 residues. The CDR3 here is CASSTMAGQETQYF. CDR3 in DNA: TGTGCCAGTAGTACTATGGCAGGTCAAGAGACCCAGTACTTC.

Concerning this clone itself: Other DNA sequences within the sample encode an identical CDR3. The J gene is TRBJ1-6, the V gene TRBV4-1; weak D call: TRBD1 (5 bases). The germline gives CDR1 MGHRA, CDR2 YSYEKL. Trimming shortened V by 3 bases and J by 7 bases, and 13 bases separated the two germline ends. The CDR3 sequence is 15 residues long. CDR3 sequence (DNA): TGCGCCAGCAGCCAGCTGACAGCGGGGAATTCACCCCTCCACTTT. Its protein is CASSQLTAGNSPLHF.

The CDR3 coding sequence is TGTGCCAGCAGCCAAGATGATCGAGGCACAGATACGCAGTATTTT. Protein sequence: CASSQDDRGTDTQYF. V is TRBV4-2 and J is TRBJ2-3; D gene unclear. From germline, CDR1 is LGHNA and CDR2 YNFKEQ. This CDR3 has 15 amino acids. V dropped 0 bases and J dropped 1 base, with 8 bases sitting between them.

The chain joins TRBV6-5 to TRBJ2-7, with 11 bases lining up with TRBD1. V trimming: 6 bases; J trimming: 5 bases; junction bases outside the gene matches: 9. This CDR3 comprises 15 residues. The germline V gene has CDR1 MNHEY and CDR2 SVGAGI. The CDR3 DNA sequence: TGTGCCAGCAGCAGGGGGACAGGGGGTGGTAACGAGCAGTACTTC. This translates into CASSRGTGGGNEQYF.